The 28 T cell receptor beta chains below were found in one sample sequenced in a study of cytomegalovirus exposure and HLA in healthy donors. PCR employed 60 Vbeta and 13 Jbeta primers. Measured with immunoSEQ multiplex PCR; TCRdb has only the in-frame clones, and not every one. This sample has under 200,000 clones, with 60% to 85% found just once. Sequencing was performed on PBMCs. The receptors shown here come from a male donor in good health and CMV-seropositive.

The chain links TRBV27 to TRBJ1-1; TRBD1 is a possible D gene (6 bases). V lost 5 bases to trimming and J lost 1 base, with 17 bases between them. This CDR3 comprises 16 residues. CDR1 is MNHEY, CDR2 SMNVEV, per germline (reference sequence). The CDR3 DNA reads as TGTGCCAGCAGTACGGGGGGGGCGGGGGGGAACACTGAAGCTTTCTTT. Its translation: CASSTGGAGGNTEAFF.

This sequence joins TRBV18 and TRBJ1-1; the D gene is possibly TRBD1 (6 bases). Looked up from germline, CDR1 is KGHSH and CDR2 is LQKENI. CDR3 length equals 14 residues. V was shortened by 2 bases and J by 5 bases, with 12 bases between the two germline ends. The CDR3, as DNA: TGTGCCAGCTCACCAAGTGGGGGGGCTACTGAAGCTTTCTTT. This encodes CASSPSGGATEAFF.

The CDR3 DNA is TGTGCCTGGAGTGTTAACGGGGGGGCTAGGCCCCAGCATTTT. Its protein product is CAWSVNGGARPQHF. The V and J genes are TRBV30 and TRBJ1-5; a possible D gene is TRBD1 (6 bases). Germline CDR1 GTSNPN, CDR2 SVGIG (reference sequence). Trimming left V 0 bases short and J 9 bases short, with 15 bases between. The CDR3 extends over 14 amino acids.

This chain uses TRBV2 with TRBJ2-5, with unresolved D. V lost 0 bases and J 1 base, leaving 6 bases between the germline ends. This CDR3 has 14 amino acids. Germline V gives CDR1 SNHLY, CDR2 FYNNEI. This CDR3 reads CASSEARGQETQYF. Written as DNA, the CDR3 is TGTGCCAGCAGTGAAGCGCGTGGCCAAGAGACCCAGTACTTC. Filled out from reference TRBV2 and TRBJ2-5, the complete variable domain reads EPEVTQTPSHQVTQMGQEVILRCVPISNHLYFYWYRQILGQKVEFLVSFYNNEISEKSEIFDDQFSVERPDGSNFTLKIRSTKLEDSAMYFCASSEARGQETQYFGPGTRLLVL.

This chain joins TRBV4-1 and TRBJ2-3; weak D call: TRBD1 (6 bases). Trimming removed 4 bases from V and 2 bases from J, with 22 bases in between. This CDR3 is 18 amino acids long. Germline lookup yields CDR1 MGHRA and CDR2 YSYEKL. This chain's CDR3 is CASSPNERRGGTTDTQYF. CDR3 DNA sequence: TGCGCCAGCAGCCCCAACGAGCGGCGAGGGGGAACCACAGATACGCAGTATTTT.

In this sample, this clone turned up a few times. The gene calls are TRBV9 and TRBJ2-7, with TRBD1 as a possible D gene (5 bases). The CDR3 covers 15 residues. From germline, CDR1 is SGDLS and CDR2 YYNGEE. V shed 4 bases and J shed 3 bases, with 17 bases lying between them. CDR3 in DNA: TGTGCCAGCAGCCTCCCTCTGACAGTCTACTACGAGCAGTACTTC. As protein: CASSLPLTVYYEQYF.

This chain joins TRBV27 and TRBJ2-5; 7 bases agree with TRBD1. V lost 8 bases, J lost 4 bases, and 13 bases stayed unmatched. This CDR3 comprises 15 residues. The V gene's germline CDR1 is MNHEY and CDR2 SMNVEV (reference sequence). In DNA, the CDR3 is TGTGCCAGCTTCGCTCTAACAGGGGATGGAGAGACCCAGTACTTC. It encodes CASFALTGDGETQYF.

In regard to this clone: One junction end does not reproduce the germline sequence, and a read error may be involved. This sequence joins TRBV7-7 and TRBJ2-7; 8 bases are shared with TRBD1. The CDR3 is made up of 16 amino acids. Germline V CDR1 and CDR2: SSHAT, FNYEAQ (reference sequence). CDR3 DNA: TGTGCTAGCAGCTCTTCCCTCCTGACAGGGGCCTACGAGCAGTACTTC. As protein: CASSSSLLTGAYEQYF.

The V gene is TRBV9, the J gene TRBJ1-2; D is unresolved. The V end was cut by 2 bases, the J end by 6 bases, with 17 bases between. Germline V gene lookup returns CDR1 SGDLS and CDR2 YYNGEE. The CDR3 runs to 15 residues. Here the CDR3 reads CASSVEPGARNGYTF. The CDR3 DNA reads TGTGCCAGCAGCGTCGAGCCAGGTGCTCGCAATGGCTACACCTTC.

CDR3 in DNA: TGTGCCAGCAGGGTAGCGGGGGGGAACAATGAGCAGTTCTTC. Its translation: CASRVAGGNNEQFF. The chain combines TRBV5-5 with TRBJ2-1, with TRBD2 identical over 11 bases. The CDR3 has 14 amino acids. V dropped 5 bases and J dropped 5; count of bases not matched to a gene: 3. CDR1 is SGHKS and CDR2 is YYEKEE in the germline V gene (reference sequence).

The chain carries TRBV11-2 and TRBJ2-3, with a tentative D call TRBD1 (5 bases). Between the trimmed V and J ends, which lost 7 bases and 4 bases, there was a span of 15 bases. Germline assignment: CDR1 SGHAT and CDR2 FQNNGV. The CDR3 sequence is 14 residues long. Here the CDR3 DNA reads TGTGCCAGCACTCCGTCAAGGGGTCCAGATACGCAGTATTTT. Protein: CASTPSRGPDTQYF.

The rearrangement joins TRBV19 to TRBJ2-5; perhaps TRBD1 as D (6 bases). Trimming pared 3 bases from V and 1 base from J, leaving 15 bases between. CDR3 length: 16 residues. Germline V lookup: CDR1 LNHDA, CDR2 SQIVND (reference sequence). CDR3 amino acids: CASSMGASASQETQYF. The CDR3, as DNA: TGTGCCAGTAGTATGGGGGCTAGTGCAAGCCAAGAGACCCAGTACTTC.

In its sample, this clone was seen once. J is TRBJ2-7 and V is TRBV6-6, with 7 bases lining up with TRBD1. CDR3 length: 14 residues. Germline V gene data show CDR1 as MNHNY and CDR2 as SVGAGI (reference sequence). Germline trimming cut 2 bases from V and 9 bases from J; bases unmatched to any gene: 10. CDR3 in DNA: TGTGCCAGCAGTTACCCTGGCAGGGGGAATCGGCAGTACTTC. Translation: CASSYPGRGNRQYF.

CDR3 in DNA: TGTGCCAGCAGCTTAGGCGGGCACGAGCAGTACTTC. It yields the protein CASSLGGHEQYF. This rearrangement joins TRBV11-3 to TRBJ2-7; a possible D gene is TRBD2 (5 bases). In germline, CDR1 is SGHNT, CDR2 YENEEA. The CDR3 totals 12 residues. The V end was cut by 1 base, the J end by 5 bases, with 6 bases between. The full variable domain, its missing parts supplied by reference TRBV11-3 and TRBJ2-7, is EAGVVQSPRYKIIEKKQPVAFWCNPISGHNTLYWYLQNLGQGPELLIRYENEEAVDDSQLPKDRFSAERLKGVDSTLKIQPAELGDSAVYLCASSLGGHEQYFGPGTRLTVT.

V usage is TRBV9 and J usage is TRBJ2-7, with D possibly TRBD2 on 6 matching bases. The V and J ends lost 0 bases and 7 bases respectively, with 14 bases between them. Germline CDR1 SGDLS, CDR2 YYNGEE. The CDR3 covers 14 residues. CDR3 loop: CASSVAGRLEEQYF. CDR3 in DNA: TGTGCCAGCAGCGTAGCAGGGAGGCTCGAAGAGCAGTACTTC.

This clone was recorded a few times. This chain uses TRBV5-5 with TRBJ2-7, with D unresolved. Germline V gene sequence: CDR1 SGHKS, CDR2 YYEKEE (reference sequence). Trimming removed 0 bases from V and 3 bases from J, with 7 bases in between. This CDR3 is 13 amino acids long. The CDR3 loop reads CASSLATGYEQYF. CDR3 nucleotides: TGTGCCAGCAGCTTGGCCACGGGCTACGAGCAGTACTTC.

V and J are TRBV19 and TRBJ1-6; D is ambiguous. Germline V gene data show CDR1 as LNHDA and CDR2 as SQIVND (reference sequence). The V and J ends lost 7 bases and 11 bases respectively, with 12 bases between them. The CDR3 runs 12 residues. CDR3 protein: CASIPVGPPLHF. The CDR3 nucleotides are TGTGCCAGTATCCCGGTTGGTCCACCCCTCCACTTT.

The chain employs TRBV7-6 and TRBJ1-2; perhaps TRBD1 as D (6 bases). This CDR3 has 14 residues. CDR1 and CDR2 from the germline V gene are SGHVS and FNYEAQ. Trimming cost V 4 bases and J 4 bases, with 13 bases left between them. In DNA form, the CDR3 reads TGTGCCAGCAGCTCGGGACACCAGTTCTATGGCTACACCTTC. It is translated as CASSSGHQFYGYTF. The variable domain in full, completed from reference TRBV7-6 and TRBJ1-2, reads GAGVSQSPRYKVTKRGQDVALRCDPISGHVSLYWYRQALGQGPEFLTYFNYEAQQDKSGLPNDRFSAERPEGSISTLTIQRTEQRDSAMYRCASSSGHQFYGYTFGSGTRLTVV.

The chain is built from TRBV4-1 and TRBJ2-5, with TRBD2 as a possible D gene (6 bases). The CDR3 totals 15 residues. The germline CDR1 and CDR2 sequences are MGHRA and YSYEKL. The V end lost 1 base, the J end lost 2 bases, and 11 bases lay between the germline ends. The CDR3 region has the DNA TGCGCCAGCAGCCAAGGGGGGGTGGGACAAGAGACCCAGTACTTC. Protein sequence: CASSQGGVGQETQYF.

The genes are TRBV5-1 and TRBJ2-7, with TRBD2 identical over 7 bases. CDR1 SGHRS and CDR2 YFSETQ come from the germline V gene. V lost 1 base and J lost 0; bases outside the gene matches: 7. The CDR3 loop spans 16 amino acids. The CDR3 bases are TGCGCCAGCAGCTTGAACGGCGGGGGTAGCTCCTACGAGCAGTACTTC. Translation gives CASSLNGGGSSYEQYF. Supplemented by reference TRBV5-1 and TRBJ2-7, the full variable domain reads KAGVTQTPRYLIKTRGQQVTLSCSPISGHRSVSWYQQTPGQGLQFLFEYFSETQRNKGNFPGRFSGRQFSNSRSEMNVSTLELGDSALYLCASSLNGGGSSYEQYFGPGTRLTVT.

This clone has just a few counts. The chain combines TRBV14 with TRBJ2-2, with 11 bases aligning to TRBD1. The V segment lost 4 bases and the J segment 3 bases; nucleotides outside the gene matches: 4. Germline loops: CDR1 SGHDN, CDR2 FVKESK. The CDR3 is made up of 16 amino acids. CDR3 protein: CASSRLDRGHTGELFF. DNA of the CDR3: TGTGCCAGCAGCCGATTGGACAGGGGGCACACCGGGGAGCTGTTTTTT.

J is TRBJ2-3 and V is TRBV6-5, with D possibly matching TRBD1 (6 bases). The V and J ends lost 5 bases and 4 bases respectively, with 10 bases between them. Looked up from germline, CDR1 is MNHEY and CDR2 is SVGAGI. This CDR3 has 13 amino acids. CDR3 sequence (DNA): TGTGCCAGCAGTACTACAGGGCCAGATACGCAGTATTTT. Translated: CASSTTGPDTQYF.

This clone showed up just a few times. The chain is built from TRBV11-2 and TRBJ1-4; possibly TRBD1 for D (6 bases). V lost 3 bases to trimming and J lost 8 bases, with 10 bases between them. The CDR3 loop spans 13 amino acids. Germline V gives CDR1 SGHAT, CDR2 FQNNGV. The CDR3 region is CASSLGRGEKLFF. Here the CDR3 DNA reads TGTGCCAGCAGCTTGGGGAGGGGGGAAAAACTGTTTTTT. Complete variable domain (other parts from reference TRBV11-2 and TRBJ1-4): EAGVAQSPRYKIIEKRQSVAFWCNPISGHATLYWYQQILGQGPKLLIQFQNNGVVDDSQLPKDRFSAERLKGVDSTLKIQPAKLEDSAVYLCASSLGRGEKLFFGSGTQLSVL.

V is TRBV6-5 and J is TRBJ1-2; 10 bases are a match to TRBD1. The CDR3 is 14 amino acids. The V gene's germline CDR1 is MNHEY and CDR2 SVGAGI. V gave up 6 bases and J gave up 4 bases; unmatched junction bases: 5. The CDR3 nucleotides are TGTGCCAGCAGCCGACAGGGGGCTGTCTATGGCTACACCTTC. It specifies CASSRQGAVYGYTF.

V gene TRBV2 combines with J gene TRBJ2-7; D is undetermined. V was pared by 8 bases and J by 9 bases, with 23 bases between. Germline V gene sequence: CDR1 SNHLY, CDR2 FYNNEI. This CDR3 region has 14 residues. CDR3 bases: TGTGCCAGCGGCGACACGGCCGTTAGTTTAAGGCAGTACTTC. Translation: CASGDTAVSLRQYF.

The J gene is TRBJ1-6, the V gene TRBV5-1, with 7 bases fitting TRBD1. Trimming cost V 4 bases and J 7 bases; bases outside gene matches: 5. Germline V lookup: CDR1 SGHRS, CDR2 YFSETQ. There are 14 residues in the CDR3. Here the CDR3 DNA reads TGCGCCAGCAGCCCGGACAGGAAGAATTCACCCCTCCACTTT. As protein: CASSPDRKNSPLHF.

J is TRBJ1-5 and V is TRBV5-4, with 8 bases identical to TRBD1. Germline CDR1 SGHNT, CDR2 YYREEE (reference sequence). J lost 2 bases, V lost 4 bases, and 5 bases had no gene match. This CDR3 contains 15 residues. Here the CDR3 reads CASSIGGQGNQPQHF. In nucleotides, the CDR3 is TGTGCCAGCAGCATCGGGGGACAGGGCAATCAGCCCCAGCATTTT. Combining the CDR3 with reference TRBV5-4 and TRBJ1-5 gives the whole variable domain ETGVTQSPTHLIKTRGQQVTLRCSSQSGHNTVSWYQQALGQGPQFIFQYYREEENGRGNFPPRFSGLQFPNYSSELNVNALELDDSALYLCASSIGGQGNQPQHFGDGTRLSIL.

The rearrangement uses TRBV7-2 and TRBJ2-7; D gene unclear. The CDR3 spans 13 residues. V was shortened by 0 bases and J by 3 bases, with 6 bases between the two germline ends. Per germline, CDR1 SGHTA and CDR2 FQGNSA. The CDR3 coding sequence is TGTGCCAGCAGCTTAGCGAGGATCTACGAGCAGTACTTC. Amino acid sequence: CASSLARIYEQYF. Using reference TRBV7-2 and TRBJ2-7 for the parts outside the CDR3, the full variable domain is GAGVSQSPSNKVTEKGKDVELRCDPISGHTALYWYRQSLGQGLEFLIYFQGNSAPDKSGLPSDRFSAERTGGSVSTLTIQRTQQEDSAVYLCASSLARIYEQYFGPGTRLTVT.